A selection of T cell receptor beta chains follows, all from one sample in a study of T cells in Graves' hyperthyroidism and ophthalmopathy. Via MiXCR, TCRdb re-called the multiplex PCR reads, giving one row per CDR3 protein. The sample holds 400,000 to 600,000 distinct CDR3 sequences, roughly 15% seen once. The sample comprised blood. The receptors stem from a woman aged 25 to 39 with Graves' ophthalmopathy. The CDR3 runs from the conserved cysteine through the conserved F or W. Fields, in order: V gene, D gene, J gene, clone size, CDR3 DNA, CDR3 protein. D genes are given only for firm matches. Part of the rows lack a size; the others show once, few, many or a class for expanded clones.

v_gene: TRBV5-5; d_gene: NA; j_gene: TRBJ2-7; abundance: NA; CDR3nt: TGTGCCAGCAGCCAGGGGTTTTGGCCTCAAGGCTCATACGAGCAGTACTTC; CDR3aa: CASSQGFWPQGSYEQYF
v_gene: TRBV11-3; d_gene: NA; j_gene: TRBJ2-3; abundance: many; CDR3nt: TGTGCCAGCAGCCTCTTCGGGTCCACAGATACGCAGTATTTT; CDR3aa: CASSLFGSTDTQYF
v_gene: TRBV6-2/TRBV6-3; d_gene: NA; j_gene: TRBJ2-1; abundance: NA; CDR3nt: TGTGCCAGCAGTTACGGTTCTTTATACAATGAGCAGTTCTTC; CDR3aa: CASSYGSLYNEQFF
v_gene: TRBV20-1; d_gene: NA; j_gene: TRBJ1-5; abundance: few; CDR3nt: TGCAGTCCTAGAGTGGGGGCACAGCCCCAGCATTTT; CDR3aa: CSPRVGAQPQHF
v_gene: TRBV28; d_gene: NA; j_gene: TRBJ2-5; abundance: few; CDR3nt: TGTGCCAGCAGTTTACATGGGACCGGAGAGACCCAGTACTTC; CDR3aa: CASSLHGTGETQYF
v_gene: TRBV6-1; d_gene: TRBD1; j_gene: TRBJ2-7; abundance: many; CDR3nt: TGTGCCAGCAGAGGACAGGGGGACGAGCAGTACTTC; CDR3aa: CASRGQGDEQYF
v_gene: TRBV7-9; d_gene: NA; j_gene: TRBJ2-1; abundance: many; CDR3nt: TGTGCCAGCAGCTTAGATTACGGGGACAATGAGCAGTTCTTC; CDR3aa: CASSLDYGDNEQFF
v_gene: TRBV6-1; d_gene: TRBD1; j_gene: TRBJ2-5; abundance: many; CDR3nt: TGTGCCAGCACCCCCGGGACAGGGAAGGGGGAGACCCAGTACTTC; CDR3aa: CASTPGTGKGETQYF
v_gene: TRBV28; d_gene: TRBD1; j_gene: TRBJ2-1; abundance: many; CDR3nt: TGTGCCAGCGAGATAGACAGGGACGGTGAGCAGTTCTTC; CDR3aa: CASEIDRDGEQFF
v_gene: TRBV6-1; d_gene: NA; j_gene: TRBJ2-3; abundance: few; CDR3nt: TGTGCCAGCAGCGGGACTCCAAGCACAGATACGCAGTATTTT; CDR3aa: CASSGTPSTDTQYF
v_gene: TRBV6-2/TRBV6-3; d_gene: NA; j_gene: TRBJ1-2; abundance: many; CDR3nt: TGTGCCAGCAGTCCCGAAATCTATGGCTACACCTTC; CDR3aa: CASSPEIYGYTF
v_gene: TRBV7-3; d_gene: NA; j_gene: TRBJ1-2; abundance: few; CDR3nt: TGTGCCAGCAGCCCAGACGGAACGAGTGGCTACACCTTC; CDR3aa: CASSPDGTSGYTF
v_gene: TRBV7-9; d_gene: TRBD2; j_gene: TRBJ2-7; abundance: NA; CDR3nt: TGTGCCAGCAGCTCTAAGACTAGCGGGATATCCTACGAGCAGTACTTC; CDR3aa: CASSSKTSGISYEQYF
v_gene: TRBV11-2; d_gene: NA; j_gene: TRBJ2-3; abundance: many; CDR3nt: TGTGCCAGCAGCTTAGGGGGGGCAGATACGCAGTATTTT; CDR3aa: CASSLGGADTQYF
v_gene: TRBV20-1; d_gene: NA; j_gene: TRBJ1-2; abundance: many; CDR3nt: TGCAGTGCTAGATTCTTGGGCAGGTCTAACTATGGCTACACCTTC; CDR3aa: CSARFLGRSNYGYTF
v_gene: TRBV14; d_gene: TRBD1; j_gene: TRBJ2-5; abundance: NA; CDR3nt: TGTGCCAGCAGCCGCGGAAGGGGCACAGGGGGAGAGACCCAGTACTTC; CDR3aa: CASSRGRGTGGETQYF
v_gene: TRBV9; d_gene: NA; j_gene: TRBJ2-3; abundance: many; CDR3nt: TGTGCCAGCAGCGTAGCTGGGCCCGCAGATACGCAGTATTTT; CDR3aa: CASSVAGPADTQYF
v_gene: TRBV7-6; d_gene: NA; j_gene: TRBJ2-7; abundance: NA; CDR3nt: TGTGCCAGCAGTTTGGACCCGTCGCCCTACGAGCAGTACTTC; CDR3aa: CASSLDPSPYEQYF
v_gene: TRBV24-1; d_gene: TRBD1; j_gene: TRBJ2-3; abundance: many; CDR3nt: TGTGCCACCAGTGATTTTCGACAGGGTGTTGATACGCAGTATTTT; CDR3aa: CATSDFRQGVDTQYF
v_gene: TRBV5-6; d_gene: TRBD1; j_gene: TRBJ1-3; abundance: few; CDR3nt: TGTGCCAGCAGCCGGGACAGAAGAAACACCATATATTTT; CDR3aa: CASSRDRRNTIYF
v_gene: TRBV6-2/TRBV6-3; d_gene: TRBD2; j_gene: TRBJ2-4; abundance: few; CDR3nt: TGTGCCAGCAGCCCTCGGGTACTAGCGGGAGGAGGAGACATTCAGTACTTC; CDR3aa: CASSPRVLAGGGDIQYF
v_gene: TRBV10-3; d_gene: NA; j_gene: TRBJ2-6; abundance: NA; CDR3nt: TGTGCCGTAACTTCTGGGGCCAACGTCCTGACTTTC; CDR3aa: CAVTSGANVLTF
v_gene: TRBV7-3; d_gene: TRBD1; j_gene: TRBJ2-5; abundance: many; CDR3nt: TGTGCCAGCAGCTCACAAACGGACAGGGGGGAGACCCAGTACTTC; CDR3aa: CASSSQTDRGETQYF
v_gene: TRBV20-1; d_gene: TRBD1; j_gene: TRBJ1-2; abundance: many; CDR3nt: TGCAGCATTAACGATTTAAGGGGGCCGGTCTATGGCTACACCTTC; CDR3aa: CSINDLRGPVYGYTF
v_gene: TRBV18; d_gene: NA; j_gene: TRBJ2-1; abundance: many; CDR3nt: TGTGCCAGCTCACCACTTGCGGGAAACAATGAGCAGTTCTTC; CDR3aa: CASSPLAGNNEQFF
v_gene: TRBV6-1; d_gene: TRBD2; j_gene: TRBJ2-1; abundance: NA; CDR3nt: TGTGCCAGCAGTTTATTTGGGGGAGGGTATATGCGTGAGCAGTTCTTC; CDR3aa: CASSLFGGGYMREQFF
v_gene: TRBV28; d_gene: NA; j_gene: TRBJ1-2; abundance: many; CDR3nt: TGTGCCAGCAGTTTATTACAGACCTATGGCTACACCTTC; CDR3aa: CASSLLQTYGYTF
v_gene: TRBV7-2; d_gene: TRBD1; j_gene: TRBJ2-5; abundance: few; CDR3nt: TGTGCCAGCAGGCGACAGGGGTTGGAGGCCCAGTACTTC; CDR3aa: CASRRQGLEAQYF
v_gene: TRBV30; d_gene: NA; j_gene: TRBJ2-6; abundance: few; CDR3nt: TGTGCCAGGGGCCCGGGCGTCTCCTCTGGGGCCAACGTCCTGACTTTC; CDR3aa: CARGPGVSSGANVLTF
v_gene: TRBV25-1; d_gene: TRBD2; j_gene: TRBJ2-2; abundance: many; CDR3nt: TGTGCCAGCAGTCGGCGGGAGGGCGGCACCGGGGAGCTGTTTTTT; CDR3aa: CASSRREGGTGELFF
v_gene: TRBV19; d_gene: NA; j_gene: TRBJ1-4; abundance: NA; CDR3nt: TGTGCCAGTAAGCCGGGTCTGAATGAAAAACTGTTTTTT; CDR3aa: CASKPGLNEKLFF
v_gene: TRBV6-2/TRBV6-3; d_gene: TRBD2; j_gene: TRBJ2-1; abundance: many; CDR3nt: TGTGCCAGTCTAGCGGGAGGGCCGGCCGGCTACAATGAGCAGTTCTTC; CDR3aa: CASLAGGPAGYNEQFF
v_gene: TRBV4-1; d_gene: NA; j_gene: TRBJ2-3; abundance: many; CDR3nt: TGCGCCAGCAGCCAAGCCGGCGGCCTACACACAGATACGCAGTATTTT; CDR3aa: CASSQAGGLHTDTQYF
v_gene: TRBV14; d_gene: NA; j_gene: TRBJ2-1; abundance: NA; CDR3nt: TGTGCCAGCAGCCAAGATCGGGCGGGTGAGCAGTTCTTC; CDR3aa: CASSQDRAGEQFF
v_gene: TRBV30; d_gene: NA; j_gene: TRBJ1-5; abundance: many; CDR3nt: TGTGCCTGGAGTGCCGACAGTACCTTAATCAATCAGCCCCAGCATTTT; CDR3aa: CAWSADSTLINQPQHF
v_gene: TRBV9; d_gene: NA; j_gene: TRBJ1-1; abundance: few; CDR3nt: TGTGCCAGCAGCGTAGGAAGGGGGAAAGCTTTCTTT; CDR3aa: CASSVGRGKAFF
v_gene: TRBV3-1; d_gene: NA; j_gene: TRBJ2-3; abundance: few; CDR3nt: TGTGCCAGCAGCCAGTCTAGGGTGGCGGATACGCAGTATTTT; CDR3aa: CASSQSRVADTQYF
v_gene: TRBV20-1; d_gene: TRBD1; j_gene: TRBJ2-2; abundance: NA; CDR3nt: TGCAGTGCTAGAGAGCCAGGACAGGGTGGTACCGGGGAGCTGTTTTTT; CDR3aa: CSAREPGQGGTGELFF
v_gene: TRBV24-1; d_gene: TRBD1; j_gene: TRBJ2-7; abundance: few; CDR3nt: TGTGCCCCATCCCCGGACAGGTGTACCTACGAGCAGTACTTC; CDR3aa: CAPSPDRCTYEQYF
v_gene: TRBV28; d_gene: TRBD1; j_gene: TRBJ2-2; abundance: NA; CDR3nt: TGTGCCAGCAGTCCCACAGACAGGGCAAGCACCGGGGAGCTGTCTTTT; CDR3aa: CASSPTDRASTGELSF
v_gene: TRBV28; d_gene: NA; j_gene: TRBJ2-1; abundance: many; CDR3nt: TGTGCCAGCAGTCCTCATGGGGCCGCGGGAAGCAATGAGCAGTTCTTC; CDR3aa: CASSPHGAAGSNEQFF
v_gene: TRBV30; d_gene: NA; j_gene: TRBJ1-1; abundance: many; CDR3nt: TGTGCCTGGCGTTTGACTGAAGCTTTCTTT; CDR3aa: CAWRLTEAFF
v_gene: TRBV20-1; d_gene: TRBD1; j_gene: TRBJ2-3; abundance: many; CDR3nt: TGCAGTGCTAGAGGGACGCGGGACAGGGTCACAGATACGCAGTATTTT; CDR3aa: CSARGTRDRVTDTQYF
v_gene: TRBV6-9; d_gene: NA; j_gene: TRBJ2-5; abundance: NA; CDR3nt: TGTGCCAGCAGTTGGACCGTCTCTCAGACCCAGTACTTC; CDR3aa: CASSWTVSQTQYF
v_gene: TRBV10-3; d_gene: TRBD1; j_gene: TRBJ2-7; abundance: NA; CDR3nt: TGTGCCATCAGTGAGGACAGGGCCGAGCAGTACTTC; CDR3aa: CAISEDRAEQYF
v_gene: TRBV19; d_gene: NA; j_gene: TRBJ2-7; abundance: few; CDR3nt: TGTGCCAGTAGTAGAAGATATTCCCCTTACGAGCAGTACTTC; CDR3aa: CASSRRYSPYEQYF
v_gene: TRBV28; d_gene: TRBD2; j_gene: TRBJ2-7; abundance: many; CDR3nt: TGTGCCAGCAGTTCAACTAGCGGGGAATGGCATGAGCAGTACTTC; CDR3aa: CASSSTSGEWHEQYF
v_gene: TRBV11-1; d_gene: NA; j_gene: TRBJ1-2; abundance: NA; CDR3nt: TGTGCCAGCAGCTTACTCGACACGACTCTAGGCTACACCTTC; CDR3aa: CASSLLDTTLGYTF
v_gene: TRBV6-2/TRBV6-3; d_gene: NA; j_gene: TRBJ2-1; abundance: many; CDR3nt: TGTGCCAGCAGTTACTCTAGGGGTGCTCACAATGAGCAGTTCTTC; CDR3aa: CASSYSRGAHNEQFF
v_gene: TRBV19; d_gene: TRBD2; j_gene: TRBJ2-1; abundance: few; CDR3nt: TGTGCCAGTAGTACCTCCCCCGGGACTAGCGGGAGAATTTATAATCATGAGCAGTTCTTC; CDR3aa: CASSTSPGTSGRIYNHEQFF
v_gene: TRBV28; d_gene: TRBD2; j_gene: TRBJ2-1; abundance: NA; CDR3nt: TGTGCCAGCAGTTTATTGGGGACTAGTGGGGACAATGAGCAGTTCTTC; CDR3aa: CASSLLGTSGDNEQFF
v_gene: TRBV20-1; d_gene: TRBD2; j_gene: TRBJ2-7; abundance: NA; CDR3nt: TGCAGTGCTGGGCTTAGCGGGAGGAAATACGAGCAGTACTTC; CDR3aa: CSAGLSGRKYEQYF
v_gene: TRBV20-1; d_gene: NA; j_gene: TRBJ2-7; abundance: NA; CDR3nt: TGCAGTGCAAAAAGGGGCGGGATTCCCGAGCAGTACTTC; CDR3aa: CSAKRGGIPEQYF
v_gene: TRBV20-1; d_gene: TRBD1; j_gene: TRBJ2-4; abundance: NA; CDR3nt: TGCAGTGCTAGATCATACCGGGACAGGGGCTTAGCCAAAAACATTCAGTACTTC; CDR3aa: CSARSYRDRGLAKNIQYF